The 26 T cell receptor beta chains below come from one sample, sequenced in a study of cytomegalovirus exposure and HLA in healthy donors. In the PCR, 60 Vbeta and 13 Jbeta primers were used. Using immunoSEQ multiplex PCR, the repertoire was profiled, and TCRdb retains in-frame clones only, with some absent. This sample contains some 150,000 clones. The sequenced sample consisted of PBMCs. These TCRs come from a man aged 40-50 years in good health and CMV-seronegative.

The chain uses TRBV5-8 and TRBJ1-5, with 8 bases that match TRBD1. Losses at the gene ends were 0 bases for V and 7 bases for J; bases not matched to a gene: 6. The CDR3 runs to 15 residues. Germline CDR1 reads SGHTS; CDR2 reads YDEGEE. The CDR3 nucleotides are TGTGCCAGCAGCTTGGGGGACAGGCGCTACCAGCCCCAGCATTTT. The encoded protein is CASSLGDRRYQPQHF.

This chain joins TRBV19 and TRBJ2-7; perhaps TRBD1 as D (5 bases). Germline-derived CDR1 and CDR2 are LNHDA and SQIVND (reference sequence). CDR3 length: 11 residues. V lost 5 bases and J 7 bases, leaving 9 bases between the germline ends. In DNA, the CDR3 is TGTGCCAGTAGTTATGCAGGGGAGCAGTACTTC. This gives the protein CASSYAGEQYF.

The chain has TRBV7-6 and TRBJ2-3; 10 bases match TRBD1. J gave up 5 bases and V 1 base, and 6 bases lay outside the gene matches. Germline CDR1 and CDR2: SGHVS and FNYEAQ. The CDR3 totals 16 residues. This CDR3 is CASSLGLGQGKDTQYF. The CDR3 coding sequence is TGTGCCAGCAGCTTAGGACTGGGACAGGGGAAAGATACGCAGTATTTT.

The chain recombines TRBV19 with TRBJ2-1; tentatively, D is TRBD2 (6 bases). CDR1 is LNHDA and CDR2 is SQIVND in the germline V gene (reference sequence). V lost 6 bases, J lost 10 bases, and 19 bases lay in between. This CDR3 region has 14 residues. The CDR3 nucleotides read TGTGCCAGTAGGGACTCCACGGGGGAGGTGGAGCAGTTCTTC. It specifies CASRDSTGEVEQFF. Drawing the rest from reference TRBV19 and TRBJ2-1, the complete variable domain is DGGITQSPKYLFRKEGQNVTLSCEQNLNHDAMYWYRQDPGQGLRLIYYSQIVNDFQKGDIAEGYSVSREKKESFPLTVTSAQKNPTAFYLCASRDSTGEVEQFFGPGTRLTVL.

This chain links TRBV10-1 with TRBJ2-7, with a weak D call TRBD1 (5 bases). The length of the CDR3 is 12 residues. V was shortened by 7 bases and J by 2 bases, with 9 bases between the two germline ends. Germline CDR1 WNHNN, CDR2 SYGVQD (reference sequence). The DNA for the CDR3 is TGCGCCAGCACCGACAGCGCCTACGAGCAGTACTTC. It specifies CASTDSAYEQYF.

The rearrangement uses TRBV7-8 and TRBJ2-1; D may be TRBD2 (6 bases). CDR1 and CDR2 (germline): SGHVS, FQNEAQ. The V gene lost 3 bases and the J gene lost 6 bases, with 18 bases spanning the gap. The CDR3 extends over 16 amino acids. CDR3 residues: CASSFLGGEVGNEQFF. The CDR3, as DNA: TGTGCCAGCAGCTTCCTCGGAGGGGAGGTTGGCAATGAGCAGTTCTTC.

The chain recombines TRBV5-1 with TRBJ2-1; TRBD1 matches at 10 bases. J gave up 3 bases and V 2 bases, and 5 bases lay outside the gene matches. Germline V gene lookup returns CDR1 SGHRS and CDR2 YFSETQ. The CDR3 has 16 residues. In DNA form, the CDR3 reads TGCGCCAGCAGCTTAGGCCGGGACAGGGGCTACAATGAGCAGTTCTTC. Encoded protein: CASSLGRDRGYNEQFF.

This chain uses TRBV18 with TRBJ2-1; no clear D. This CDR3 has 16 residues. Trimming stripped 2 bases from V and 0 bases from J, with 11 bases between. CDR1 and CDR2 from the germline V gene are KGHSH and LQKENI. The CDR3 here is CASSPSPPLSYNEQFF. In DNA, the CDR3 is TGTGCCAGCTCACCATCCCCCCCCCTCTCCTACAATGAGCAGTTCTTC.

DNA for the CDR3: TGCGCCAGCAGGCCTACCGGGACTAGGTACAATGAGCAGTTCTTC. It specifies CASRPTGTRYNEQFF. The gene calls are TRBV5-1 and TRBJ2-1; TRBD2 matches 8 bases. The CDR3 is 15 residues long. Germline-derived CDR1 and CDR2 are SGHRS and YFSETQ. Germline trimming cut 5 bases from V and 4 bases from J; bases unmatched to any gene: 8.

The rearrangement links TRBV5-1 to TRBJ1-1; D unclear. Germline values: CDR1 SGHRS, CDR2 YFSETQ. CDR3 length: 15 amino acids. Trimming took off 2 bases at V and 5 bases at J, with 16 bases between the two ends. The CDR3, as DNA: TGCGCCAGCAGCTTCCCTAGAGGGAGTGAAACTGAAGCTTTCTTT. Protein product: CASSFPRGSETEAFF.

The gene calls are TRBV7-2 and TRBJ1-6; D ambiguous. This CDR3 region has 15 residues. Germline V gives CDR1 SGHTA, CDR2 FQGNSA. Trimming took 8 bases from V and 0 from J, leaving 11 bases between them. CDR3 bases: TGTGCCAGCGCCAGACTGCTCTCCTATAATTCACCCCTCCACTTT. This sequence encodes CASARLLSYNSPLHF.

DNA of the CDR3: TGTGCCAGCAGGCCACAGGGGATCTATGGCTACACCTTC. Amino acid sequence: CASRPQGIYGYTF. The J gene is TRBJ1-2, the V gene TRBV28; 7 bases are a match to TRBD1. The germline gives CDR1 MDHEN, CDR2 SYDVKM. The CDR3 runs 13 residues. The J segment lost 4 bases and the V segment lost 6 bases, leaving 5 bases of the junction unmatched.

This sequence joins TRBV27 and TRBJ1-1, with D perhaps TRBD1 (6 bases). Deletions cut 3 bases from V and 5 bases from J, with 13 bases between. The germline V gene has CDR1 MNHEY and CDR2 SMNVEV (reference sequence). This CDR3 contains 14 residues. CDR3 sequence reads: CASSLRGRGTEAFF. The CDR3 DNA follows: TGTGCCAGCAGTTTGAGGGGGAGGGGGACTGAAGCTTTCTTT.

The chain employs TRBV6-6 and TRBJ1-5; 9 bases are shared with TRBD1. V lost 6 bases, J lost 4 bases, and 4 bases stayed unmatched. This CDR3 has 14 residues. Germline V CDR1 and CDR2: MNHNY, SVGAGI (reference sequence). CDR3 DNA: TGTGCCAGCAGACGGACAGGGGAAAATCAGCCCCAGCATTTT. Its translation: CASRRTGENQPQHF.

The J gene is TRBJ1-2, the V gene TRBV7-2; 7 bases fit TRBD1. The CDR3 contains 12 residues. With 3 bases clipped from V and 8 bases from J, the junction kept 3 bases outside the gene matches. Germline CDR1 reads SGHTA; CDR2 reads FQGNSA. The CDR3 DNA reads as TGTGCCAGCAGCTTGCAGGGGGTAGGCTACACCTTC. It encodes CASSLQGVGYTF.

This chain joins TRBV11-1 and TRBJ2-3; 12 positions match TRBD2. Germline assignment: CDR1 SGHAT and CDR2 FQDESV (reference sequence). The CDR3 extends over 16 amino acids. With V trimmed by 4 bases and J by 5 bases, 7 bases remained unmatched. CDR3 coding DNA: TGTGCCAGCAGCTCCCGGACTAGCGGGGTTGGAGATACGCAGTATTTT. Protein product: CASSSRTSGVGDTQYF.

This sequence joins TRBV19 and TRBJ1-2; D perhaps matches TRBD1 (6 bases). V lost 10 bases, J lost 6 bases, and 21 bases lay in between. CDR3 length: 14 amino acids. From germline, CDR1 is LNHDA and CDR2 SQIVND (reference sequence). CDR3 nucleotides: TGTGCCACTTCTAGGGGGGGGCTCGGAGATGGCTACACCTTC. The encoded protein is CATSRGGLGDGYTF.

The rearrangement links TRBV10-3 to TRBJ2-5, with D possibly matching TRBD2 (7 bases). CDR3 length: 14 residues. Germline CDR1 is ENHRY and CDR2 is SYGVKD. V gave up 2 bases and J gave up 5 bases, with 12 bases separating them. In DNA, the CDR3 is TGTGCCATCAGTGAGGGCGGGGGCTTCGAGACCCAGTACTTC. It specifies CAISEGGGFETQYF.

The chain joins TRBV2 to TRBJ1-2, with 9 nucleotides matching TRBD1. There are 14 residues in the CDR3. J gave up 2 bases and V 6 bases, and 4 bases lay outside the gene matches. Germline CDR1 reads SNHLY; CDR2 reads FYNNEI. CDR3 nucleotide sequence: TGTGCCAGCAGCGGACAGGGGACGAACTATGGCTACACCTTC. The encoded protein is CASSGQGTNYGYTF.

The chain combines TRBV5-6 with TRBJ2-7; 7 bases are shared with TRBD1. The germline V gene has CDR1 SGHDT and CDR2 YYEEEE. V trimming: 4 bases; J trimming: 3 bases; junction bases outside the gene matches: 7. The CDR3 sequence is 14 residues long. The CDR3 DNA sequence: TGTGCCAGCAGCCCGGGACAGAGTTACTACGAGCAGTACTTC. The encoded protein is CASSPGQSYYEQYF.

The chain links TRBV4-1 to TRBJ2-1, with D perhaps matching TRBD2 (6 bases). Trimming took 4 bases from V and 0 from J, leaving 13 bases between them. Germline V lookup: CDR1 MGHRA, CDR2 YSYEKL. The CDR3 length is 16 residues. Here the CDR3 reads CASSPPTGLSYNEQFF. For the CDR3, the DNA is TGCGCCAGCAGCCCCCCCACGGGACTCTCCTACAATGAGCAGTTCTTC.

This chain links TRBV7-6 with TRBJ2-5; TRBD2 matches 8 bases. Trimming took 5 bases from V and 1 from J; bases not matched to a gene: 6. Germline-derived CDR1 and CDR2 are SGHVS and FNYEAQ. This CDR3 contains 15 residues. In nucleotides, the CDR3 is TGTGCCAGCAGCCACGGGGGGGCGATCCAAGAGACCCAGTACTTC. It encodes CASSHGGAIQETQYF.

This chain joins TRBV25-1 and TRBJ1-4; D gene ambiguous. V lost 3 bases and J lost 8, with 7 bases in between. This CDR3 has 12 residues. Germline CDR1 MGHDK, CDR2 SYGVNS. CDR3 sequence: CASSDFREKLFF. CDR3 nucleotide sequence: TGTGCCAGCAGTGACTTCAGGGAAAAACTGTTTTTT.

The rearrangement uses TRBV6-1 and TRBJ1-5, with a possible D match to TRBD1 (5 bases). The CDR3 extends over 14 amino acids. Trimming removed 3 bases at V and 3 bases at J, with 9 bases between. CDR1 and CDR2 (germline): MNHNS, SASEGT. The DNA for the CDR3 is TGTGCCAGCAGTGATAGACAGAACAATCAGCCCCAGCATTTT. It specifies CASSDRQNNQPQHF.

The chain employs TRBV6-1 and TRBJ1-2, with a tentative D call TRBD1 (5 bases). The CDR3 runs to 13 residues. Germline CDR1 is MNHNS and CDR2 is SASEGT. With 2 bases removed from V and 4 bases from J, the gap between germline ends came to 8 bases. CDR3 nucleotide sequence: TGTGCCAGCAGTGAAACAGGCCCCTATGGCTACACCTTC. It codes for CASSETGPYGYTF.

This chain connects TRBV19 to TRBJ1-5; possible D gene TRBD1, 5 bases. The CDR3 consists of 19 residues. Germline V gene lookup returns CDR1 LNHDA and CDR2 SQIVND (reference sequence). Trimming cost V 4 bases and J 7 bases, with 29 bases left between them. The CDR3 loop reads CASSRRTAISGAGWQPQHF. In DNA, the CDR3 is TGTGCCAGTAGTAGAAGAACGGCCATTTCTGGGGCCGGTTGGCAGCCCCAGCATTTT. Full variable domain (outside the CDR3, taken from reference TRBV19 and TRBJ1-5): DGGITQSPKYLFRKEGQNVTLSCEQNLNHDAMYWYRQDPGQGLRLIYYSQIVNDFQKGDIAEGYSVSREKKESFPLTVTSAQKNPTAFYLCASSRRTAISGAGWQPQHFGDGTRLSIL.